This T cell receptor (beta chain) stems from a study of CD8 T cells in ankylosing spondylitis. Study-wide findings and caveats: Researchers reportedly found disease-linked clones significantly enriched in matched ankylosing spondylitis synovial fluid.

In this sample, this clonotype turned up many times. Its antigen is not identified. Per germline, CDR1 MDHEN and CDR2 SYDVKM. This CDR3 comprises 12 residues. Deletions cut 6 bases from V and 0 bases from J, with 6 bases between. In TCRdb, the 5' RACE reads were re-called with MiXCR into one record per CDR3 protein. Here the sample spans about 39,000 distinct CDR3 sequences, 10% being singletons. The rearrangement uses TRBV28 and TRBJ2-7, with D unclear. Sequencing used blood, either unsorted or a sorted T cell fraction (not recorded which). The origin of this receptor is a male donor with ankylosing spondylitis or in good health (not recorded which). CDR3 residues: CASRQSSYEQYF. DNA of the CDR3: TGTGCCAGCAGACAGAGCTCCTACGAGCAGTACTTC.